This T cell receptor (beta chain) is from a study of Graves' ophthalmopathy and Graves' hyperthyroidism. Germline values: CDR1 SGHVS, CDR2 FQNEAQ. The ends lost 5 bases at V and 1 base at J; junction bases unmatched: 11. CDR3 length: 17 residues. TCR beta CDR3 regions were amplified from RNA transcripts. HTBI primers were used in a first-round RT-PCR, which preceded a second-round multiplex PCR. MiXCR was run by TCRdb on the multiplex PCR reads, yielding one entry per CDR3 protein. In the table there are around 1.1 million distinct CDR3 sequences, 36% of which are singletons. Sequenced: peripheral blood or thyroid tissue (not recorded which). This sequence was found in an adult man with Graves' hyperthyroidism. V and J are TRBV7-8 and TRBJ2-1, with 7 bases matching TRBD1. CDR3 nucleotides: TGTGCCAGCAGCAAGCGAACAGGGGACCCATCCTACAATGAGCAGTTCTTC. It specifies CASSKRTGDPSYNEQFF.